This T cell receptor (beta chain) originates from a study of cytomegalovirus exposure and HLA in healthy donors. Per the germline V gene, CDR1 is SGHRS and CDR2 is YFSETQ. V was trimmed by 4 bases and J by 8 bases, leaving 25 bases between them. The CDR3 has 17 residues. Findings of the study overall: Presence/absence analyses rested on an assumption that sequencing depth was roughly uniform across donors. Available immune exposure information was restricted to CMV serostatus only.

With 60 Vbeta and 13 Jbeta primers, the PCR was carried out. Method: immunoSEQ multiplex PCR; TCRdb's copy keeps in-frame clones and lacks some. The sample has some 200,000 clones, 60% to 80% seen once. Remarks on this clone: Its antigen is not known.

This TCR was sampled from a female donor in good health and CMV-seronegative. The sequenced sample consisted of PBMCs. The chain recombines TRBV5-1 with TRBJ2-1, with a tentative D call TRBD2 (6 bases). The CDR3 bases are TGCGCCAGCAGCCCGAGGGCTAGCGAACCTAAAAGGGATGAGCAGTTCTTC. Residues: CASSPRASEPKRDEQFF. The variable domain in full, with the rest retrieved from reference TRBV5-1 and TRBJ2-1, is KAGVTQTPRYLIKTRGQQVTLSCSPISGHRSVSWYQQTPGQGLQFLFEYFSETQRNKGNFPGRFSGRQFSNSRSEMNVSTLELGDSALYLCASSPRASEPKRDEQFFGPGTRLTVL.